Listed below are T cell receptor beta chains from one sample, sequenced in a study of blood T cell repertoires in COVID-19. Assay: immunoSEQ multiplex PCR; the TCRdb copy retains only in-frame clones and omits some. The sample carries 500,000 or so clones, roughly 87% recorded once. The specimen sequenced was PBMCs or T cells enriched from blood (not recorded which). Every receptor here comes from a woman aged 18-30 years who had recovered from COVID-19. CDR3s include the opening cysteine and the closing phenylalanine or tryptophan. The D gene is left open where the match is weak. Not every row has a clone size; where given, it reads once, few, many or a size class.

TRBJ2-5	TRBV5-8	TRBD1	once	CASDDWTGIKETQYF	TGTGCCAGCGACGATTGGACAGGGATTAAAGAGACCCAGTACTTC
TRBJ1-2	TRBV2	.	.	CASSVQGFYGYTF	TGTGCCAGCAGCGTACAGGGCTTCTATGGCTACACCTTC
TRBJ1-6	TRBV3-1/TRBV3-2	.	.	CASRQGSTGSGNSPLHF	TGTGCCAGCAGACAAGGCAGCACGGGGTCGGGGAATTCACCCCTCCACTTT
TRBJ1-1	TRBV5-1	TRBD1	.	CASSRTGEGTEAFF	TGCGCCAGCAGCAGGACAGGGGAGGGCACTGAAGCTTTCTTT
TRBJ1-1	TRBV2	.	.	CASREYREGTEAFF	TGTGCCAGCAGGGAGTACAGGGAAGGAACTGAAGCTTTCTTT
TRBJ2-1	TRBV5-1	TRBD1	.	CASSLVVTTGVYNEQFF	TGCGCCAGCAGCTTGGTGGTTACGACAGGGGTGTACAATGAGCAGTTCTTC
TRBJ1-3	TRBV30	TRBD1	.	CAWSYRDRVNTIYF	TGTGCCTGGAGTTACAGGGACAGGGTAAACACCATATATTTT
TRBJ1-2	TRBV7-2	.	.	CASSLAARTGYTF	TGTGCCAGCAGCTTAGCCGCCAGAACGGGCTACACCTTC
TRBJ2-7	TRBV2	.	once	CASSEHPGNEQYF	TGTGCCAGCAGTGAGCACCCAGGGAACGAGCAGTACTTC
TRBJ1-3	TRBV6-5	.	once	CATYSLGRGRNTIYF	TGTGCCACCTATTCCCTGGGCCGCGGGAGAAACACCATATATTTT
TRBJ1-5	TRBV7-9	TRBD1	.	CASSTQGEENQPQHF	TGTGCCAGCAGCACCCAGGGGGAGGAGAATCAGCCCCAGCATTTT
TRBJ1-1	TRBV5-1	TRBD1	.	CASSRGQGNMNTEAFF	TGCGCCAGCAGCCGGGGACAGGGGAACATGAACACTGAAGCTTTCTTT
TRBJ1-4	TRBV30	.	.	CASQGSLPNEKLFF	TGTGCCTCACAGGGATCCCTCCCTAATGAAAAACTGTTTTTT
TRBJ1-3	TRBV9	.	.	CASSSEGSGNTIYF	TGTGCCAGCAGCTCTGAGGGCTCTGGAAACACCATATATTTT
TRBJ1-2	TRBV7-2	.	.	CASSLVRNYGYTF	TGTGCCAGCAGCTTAGTTCGGAACTATGGCTACACCTTC
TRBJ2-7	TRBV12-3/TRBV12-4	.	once	CASSLGGNEQYF	TGTGCCAGCAGTTTAGGAGGGAACGAGCAGTACTTC
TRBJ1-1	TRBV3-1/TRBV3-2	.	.	CASSQDRGYTEAFF	TGTGCCAGCAGCCAAGATCGCGGTTACACTGAAGCTTTCTTT
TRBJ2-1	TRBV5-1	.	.	CASSLGTTHNEQFF	TGCGCCAGCAGCTTGGGGACTACCCACAATGAGCAGTTCTTC
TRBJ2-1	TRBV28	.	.	CASRGALGEQFF	TGTGCCAGCAGAGGGGCTTTAGGTGAGCAGTTCTTC
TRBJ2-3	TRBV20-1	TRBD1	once	CSAIDRGASTDTQYF	TGCAGTGCTATTGACAGGGGGGCCAGCACAGATACGCAGTATTTT
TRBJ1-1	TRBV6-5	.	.	CASSTRGSYTEAFF	TGTGCCAGCAGTACCAGGGGTTCTTACACTGAAGCTTTCTTT
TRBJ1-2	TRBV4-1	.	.	CASSQGAFNYGYTF	TGCGCCAGCAGCCAAGGGGCCTTTAACTATGGCTACACCTTC
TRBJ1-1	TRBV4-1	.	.	CASSQVAGRHEAFF	TGCGCCAGCAGCCAAGTGGCCGGGAGGCATGAAGCTTTCTTT
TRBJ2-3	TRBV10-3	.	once	CAISGGAADTQYF	TGTGCCATCAGTGGGGGAGCGGCAGATACGCAGTATTTT
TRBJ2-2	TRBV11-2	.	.	CANDSQLSGELFF	TGTGCCAACGACAGTCAACTTTCCGGGGAGCTGTTTTTT
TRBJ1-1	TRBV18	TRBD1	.	CASSPTGTANTEAFF	TGTGCCAGCTCACCTACCGGGACAGCGAACACTGAAGCTTTCTTT
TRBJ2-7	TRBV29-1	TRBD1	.	CSVLRDSYEQYF	TGCAGCGTCTTACGGGACAGTTACGAGCAGTACTTC
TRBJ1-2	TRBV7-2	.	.	CASSLAQAYYGYTF	TGTGCCAGCAGCTTAGCGCAAGCCTACTATGGCTACACCTTC
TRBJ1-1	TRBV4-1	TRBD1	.	CASSQAAGGEAFF	TGCGCCAGCAGCCAAGCCGCAGGGGGTGAAGCTTTCTTT
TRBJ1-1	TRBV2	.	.	CASRQNAEAFF	TGTGCCAGCAGACAGAACGCTGAAGCTTTCTTT
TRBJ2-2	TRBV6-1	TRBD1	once	CASSETRGLQGAAGELFF	TGTGCCAGCAGTGAAACGAGGGGGTTACAGGGGGCGGCCGGGGAGCTGTTTTTT
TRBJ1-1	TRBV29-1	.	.	CSVERGGMYTEAFF	TGCAGCGTTGAAAGGGGGGGTATGTACACTGAAGCTTTCTTT